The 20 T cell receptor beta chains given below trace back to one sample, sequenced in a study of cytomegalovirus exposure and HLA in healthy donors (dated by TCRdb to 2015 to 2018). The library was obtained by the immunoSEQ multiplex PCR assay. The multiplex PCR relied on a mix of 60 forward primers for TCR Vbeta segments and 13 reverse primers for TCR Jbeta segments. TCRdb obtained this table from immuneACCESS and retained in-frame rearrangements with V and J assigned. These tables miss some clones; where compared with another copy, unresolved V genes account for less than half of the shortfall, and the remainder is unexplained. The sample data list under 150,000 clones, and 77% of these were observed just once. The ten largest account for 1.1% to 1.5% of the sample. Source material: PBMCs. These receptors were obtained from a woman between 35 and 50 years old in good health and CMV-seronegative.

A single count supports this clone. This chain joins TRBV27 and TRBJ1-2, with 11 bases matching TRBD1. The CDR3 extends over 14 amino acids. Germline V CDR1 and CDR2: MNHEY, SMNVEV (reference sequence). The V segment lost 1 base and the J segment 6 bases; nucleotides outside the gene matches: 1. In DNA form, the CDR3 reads TGTGCCAGCAGTTTATTGGACAGGGGGCATGGCTACACCTTC. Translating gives CASSLLDRGHGYTF.

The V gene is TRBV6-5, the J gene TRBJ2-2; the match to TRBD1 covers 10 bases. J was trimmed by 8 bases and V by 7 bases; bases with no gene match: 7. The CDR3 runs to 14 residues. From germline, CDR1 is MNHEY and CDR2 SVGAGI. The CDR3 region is CASTRQGARGELFF. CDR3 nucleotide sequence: TGTGCCAGCACCCGACAGGGGGCTAGAGGGGAGCTGTTTTTT.

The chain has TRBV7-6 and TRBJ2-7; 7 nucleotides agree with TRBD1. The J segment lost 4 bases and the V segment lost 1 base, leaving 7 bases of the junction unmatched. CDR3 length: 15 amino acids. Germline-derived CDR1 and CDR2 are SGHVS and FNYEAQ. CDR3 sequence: CASSLVTGDGYEQYF. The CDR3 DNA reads TGTGCCAGCAGCTTAGTCACAGGGGATGGGTACGAGCAGTACTTC.

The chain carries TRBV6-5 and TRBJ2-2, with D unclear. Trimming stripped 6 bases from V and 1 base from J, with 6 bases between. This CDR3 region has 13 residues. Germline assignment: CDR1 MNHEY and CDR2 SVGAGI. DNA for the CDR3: TGTGCCAGCAGCCTCGTGAACACCGGGGAGCTGTTTTTT. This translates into CASSLVNTGELFF.

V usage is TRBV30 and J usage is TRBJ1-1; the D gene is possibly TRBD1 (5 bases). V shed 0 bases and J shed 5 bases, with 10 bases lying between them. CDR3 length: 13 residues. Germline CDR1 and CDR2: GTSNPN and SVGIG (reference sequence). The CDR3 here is CAWSVRGGTEAFF. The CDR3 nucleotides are TGTGCCTGGAGTGTAAGGGGTGGGACTGAAGCTTTCTTT.

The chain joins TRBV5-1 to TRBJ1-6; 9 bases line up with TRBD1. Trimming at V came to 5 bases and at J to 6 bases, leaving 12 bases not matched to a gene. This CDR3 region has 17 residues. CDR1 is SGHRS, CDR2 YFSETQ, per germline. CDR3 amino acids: CASRWAQGASANSPLHF. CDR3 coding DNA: TGCGCCAGCAGATGGGCACAGGGGGCATCGGCTAATTCACCCCTCCACTTT.

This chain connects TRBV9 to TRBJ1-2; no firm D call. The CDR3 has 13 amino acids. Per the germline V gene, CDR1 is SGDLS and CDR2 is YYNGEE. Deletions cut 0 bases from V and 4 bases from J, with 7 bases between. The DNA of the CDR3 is TGTGCCAGCAGCGTAGGGCAGTCCTATGGCTACACCTTC. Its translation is CASSVGQSYGYTF.

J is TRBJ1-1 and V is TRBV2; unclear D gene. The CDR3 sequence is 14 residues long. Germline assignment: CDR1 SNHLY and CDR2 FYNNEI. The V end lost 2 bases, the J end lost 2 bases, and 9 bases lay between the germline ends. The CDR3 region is CASSETPPNTEAFF. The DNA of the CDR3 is TGTGCCAGCAGTGAAACACCTCCTAACACTGAAGCTTTCTTT.

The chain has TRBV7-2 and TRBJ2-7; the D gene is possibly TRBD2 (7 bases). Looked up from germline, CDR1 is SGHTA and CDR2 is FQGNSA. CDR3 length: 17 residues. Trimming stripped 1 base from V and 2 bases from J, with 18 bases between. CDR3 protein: CASSLGGGAGAPYEQYF. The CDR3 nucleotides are TGTGCCAGCAGCTTAGGTGGCGGGGCGGGGGCCCCCTACGAGCAGTACTTC.

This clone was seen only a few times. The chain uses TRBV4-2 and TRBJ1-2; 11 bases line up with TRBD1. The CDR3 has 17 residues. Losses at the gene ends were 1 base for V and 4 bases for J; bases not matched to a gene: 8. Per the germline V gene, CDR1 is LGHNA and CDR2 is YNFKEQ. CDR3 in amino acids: CASSQADRGPRSYGYTF. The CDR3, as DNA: TGTGCCAGCAGCCAAGCGGACAGGGGGCCCAGGAGCTATGGCTACACCTTC.

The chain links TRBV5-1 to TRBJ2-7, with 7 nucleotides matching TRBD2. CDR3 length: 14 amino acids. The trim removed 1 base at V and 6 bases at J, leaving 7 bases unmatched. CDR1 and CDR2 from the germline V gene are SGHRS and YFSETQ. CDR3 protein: CASSLYSGDGEQYF. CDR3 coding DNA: TGCGCCAGCAGCTTGTACAGCGGGGATGGCGAGCAGTACTTC.

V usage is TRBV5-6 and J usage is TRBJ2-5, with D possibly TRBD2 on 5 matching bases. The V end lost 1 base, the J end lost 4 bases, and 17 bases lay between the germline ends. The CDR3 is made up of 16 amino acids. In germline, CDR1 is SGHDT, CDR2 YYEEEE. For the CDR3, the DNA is TGTGCCAGCAGCTTGCCCGGGGTACGTCTAAGAGAGACCCAGTACTTC. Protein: CASSLPGVRLRETQYF.

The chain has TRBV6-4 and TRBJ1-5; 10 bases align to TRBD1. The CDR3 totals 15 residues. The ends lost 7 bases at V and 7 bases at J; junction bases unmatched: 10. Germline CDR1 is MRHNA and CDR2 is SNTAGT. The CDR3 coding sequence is TGTGCCAGCATCCCCCCGGGGACAGGGGACCAGCCCCAGCATTTT. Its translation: CASIPPGTGDQPQHF.

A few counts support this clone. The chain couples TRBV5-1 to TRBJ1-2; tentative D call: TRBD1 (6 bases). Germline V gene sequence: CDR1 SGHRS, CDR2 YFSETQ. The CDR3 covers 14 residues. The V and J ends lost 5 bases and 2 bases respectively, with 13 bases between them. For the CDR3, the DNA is TGCGCCAGCAGTCCCTGGGGGCAGAACTATGGCTACACCTTC. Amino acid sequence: CASSPWGQNYGYTF. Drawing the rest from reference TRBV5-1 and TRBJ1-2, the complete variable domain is KAGVTQTPRYLIKTRGQQVTLSCSPISGHRSVSWYQQTPGQGLQFLFEYFSETQRNKGNFPGRFSGRQFSNSRSEMNVSTLELGDSALYLCASSPWGQNYGYTFGSGTRLTVV.

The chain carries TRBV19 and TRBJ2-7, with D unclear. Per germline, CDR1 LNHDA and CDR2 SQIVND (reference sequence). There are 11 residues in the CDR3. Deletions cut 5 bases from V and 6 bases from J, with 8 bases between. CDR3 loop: CASSAFGEQYF. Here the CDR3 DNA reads TGTGCCAGTAGTGCCTTCGGCGAGCAGTACTTC.

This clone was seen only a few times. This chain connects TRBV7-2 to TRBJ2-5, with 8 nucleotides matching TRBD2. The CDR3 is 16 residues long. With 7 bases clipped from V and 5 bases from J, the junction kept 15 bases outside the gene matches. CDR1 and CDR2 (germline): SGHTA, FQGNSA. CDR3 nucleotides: TGTGCCAGCACCACAGGGCTGGGACTAGGGTGGGAGACCCAGTACTTC. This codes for CASTTGLGLGWETQYF.

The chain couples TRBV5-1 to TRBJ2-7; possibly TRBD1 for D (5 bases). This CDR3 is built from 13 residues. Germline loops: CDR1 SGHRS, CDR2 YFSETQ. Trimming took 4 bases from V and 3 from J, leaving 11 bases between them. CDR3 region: CASSPGQVYEQYF. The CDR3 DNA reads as TGCGCCAGCAGCCCCGGACAAGTCTACGAGCAGTACTTC.

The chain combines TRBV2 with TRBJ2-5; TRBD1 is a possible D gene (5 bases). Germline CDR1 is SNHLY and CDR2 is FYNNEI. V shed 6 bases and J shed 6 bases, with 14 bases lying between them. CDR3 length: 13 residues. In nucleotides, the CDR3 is TGTGCCAGCAGGCCAGGGTTTCGGCAGACCCAGTACTTC. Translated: CASRPGFRQTQYF.

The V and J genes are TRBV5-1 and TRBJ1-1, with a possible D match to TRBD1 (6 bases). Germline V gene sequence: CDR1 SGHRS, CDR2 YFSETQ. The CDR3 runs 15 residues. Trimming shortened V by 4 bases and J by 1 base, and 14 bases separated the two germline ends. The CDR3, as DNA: TGCGCCAGCAGCGCGAATCCGACAGGGAACACTGAAGCTTTCTTT. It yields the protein CASSANPTGNTEAFF.

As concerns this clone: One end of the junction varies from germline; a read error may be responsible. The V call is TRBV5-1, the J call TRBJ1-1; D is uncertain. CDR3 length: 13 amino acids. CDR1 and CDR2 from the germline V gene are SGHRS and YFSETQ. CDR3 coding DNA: TGCGCCAGCAGCTCCCTAGGAATGGCTGAAGTTTTCTTT. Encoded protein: CASSSLGMAEVFF.